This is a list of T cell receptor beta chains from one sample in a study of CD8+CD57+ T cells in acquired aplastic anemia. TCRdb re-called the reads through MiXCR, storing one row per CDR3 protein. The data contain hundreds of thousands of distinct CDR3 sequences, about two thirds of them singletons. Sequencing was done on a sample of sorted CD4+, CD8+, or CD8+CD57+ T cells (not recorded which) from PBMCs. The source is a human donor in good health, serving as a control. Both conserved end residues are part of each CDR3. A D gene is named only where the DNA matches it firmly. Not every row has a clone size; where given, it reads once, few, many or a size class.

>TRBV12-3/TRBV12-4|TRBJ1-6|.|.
CASSPSEGVPLHF
TGTGCCAGCAGTCCCTCGGAAGGGGTACCCCTCCACTTT
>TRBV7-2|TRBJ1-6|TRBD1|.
CASSLTGTGGSSPLHF
TGTGCCAGCAGTTTGACCGGGACAGGGGGCAGTTCACCCCTCCACTTT
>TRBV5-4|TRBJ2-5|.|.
CVSSSGFRETRYF
TGTGTCAGCAGCTCCGGGTTCCGAGAGACCCGGTACTTC
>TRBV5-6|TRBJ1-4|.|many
CASSSQGNEKLFF
TGTGCCAGCAGCTCCCAGGGAAATGAAAAACTGTTTTTT
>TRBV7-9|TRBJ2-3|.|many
CASSLGSSVSTDTQYF
TGTGCCAGCAGCTTAGGGTCTAGCGTTTCCACAGATACGCAGTATTTT
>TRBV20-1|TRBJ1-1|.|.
CSPSEQTTTTEAFF
TGCAGTCCGAGCGAACAGACAACCACAACTGAAGCTTTCTTT
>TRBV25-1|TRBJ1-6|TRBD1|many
CASSPGQGSNSPLHF
TGTGCCAGCAGTCCGGGACAGGGAAGCAATTCACCCCTCCACTTT
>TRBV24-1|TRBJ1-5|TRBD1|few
CATSESTGPSPNQPQHF
TGTGCCACCAGTGAGTCGACAGGGCCATCCCCCAATCAGCCCCAGCATTTT
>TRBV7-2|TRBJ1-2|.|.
CASSLLALNYRYTF
TGCGCCAGCAGCTTGCTGGCACTCAACTATCGCTACACCTTC
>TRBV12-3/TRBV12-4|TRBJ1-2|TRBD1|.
CASSLDQGAYGYTF
TGTGCCAGCAGTTTAGACCAGGGGGCCTATGGCTACACCTTC
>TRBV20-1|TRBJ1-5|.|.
CSSTDGGSNQPQHF
TGCAGTTCTACCGACGGAGGGAGCAATCAGCCCCAGCATTTT
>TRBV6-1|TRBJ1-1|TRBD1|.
CASSEAERGRTMNTEAFF
TGTGCCAGCAGTGAAGCGGAAAGGGGGCGGACCATGAACACTGAAGCTTTCTTT
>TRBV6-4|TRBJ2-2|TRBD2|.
CASSTSGGLAGELFF
TGTGCCAGCAGTACTAGCGGGGGACTCGCCGGGGAGCTGTTTTTT
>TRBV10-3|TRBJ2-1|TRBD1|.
CAISESFRDRGYNEQFF
TGTGCCATCAGTGAGTCGTTTAGAGACAGGGGCTACAATGAGCAGTTCTTC
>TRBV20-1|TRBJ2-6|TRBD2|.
CSARLGLAGGLANTGANVLTF
TGCAGTGCTAGACTCGGACTAGCGGGGGGGCTTGCGAACACCGGGGCCAACGTCCTGACTTTC
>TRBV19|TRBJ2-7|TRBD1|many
CASSMVQTGGRSYEQYF
TGTGCCAGTAGTATGGTACAAACAGGGGGGAGGTCCTACGAGCAGTACTTC
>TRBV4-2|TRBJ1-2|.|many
CASSQERGPYGYTF
TGTGCCAGCAGCCAGGAGAGGGGCCCCTATGGCTACACCTTC
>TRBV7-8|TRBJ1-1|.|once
CASSLVHTEAFF
TGTGCCAGCAGCTTAGTCCACACTGAAGCTTTCTTT
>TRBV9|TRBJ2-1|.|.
CASSIVLGTPTYEQFF
TGTGCCAGTAGTATAGTTCTTGGGACTCCTACATATGAGCAGTTCTTC
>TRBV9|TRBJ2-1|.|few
CASSVGREYNEQFF
TGTGCCAGCAGCGTCGGCAGGGAATACAATGAGCAGTTCTTC
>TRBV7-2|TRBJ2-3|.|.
CASSLGQGRHKQYF
TGTGCCAGCAGCTTAGGCCAGGGACGACACAAGCAGTACTTT
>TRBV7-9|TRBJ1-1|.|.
CASSSGRGDADTFF
TGTGCCAGCAGCTCAGGGAGAGGGGACGCTGACACCTTCTTT
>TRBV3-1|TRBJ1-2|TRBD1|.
CASSQAGTGHGYTF
TGTGCCAGCAGCCAGGCCGGGACAGGTCATGGCTACACCTTC
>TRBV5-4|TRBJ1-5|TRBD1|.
CASTLEQGRGNNQPQHF
TGTGCCAGCACCCTAGAACAGGGGCGTGGGAACAATCAGCCCCAGCATTTT
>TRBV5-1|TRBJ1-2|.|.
CASSYPWDKGGYTF
TGCGCCAGCAGCTATCCTTGGGACAAGGGGGGCTACACCTTC
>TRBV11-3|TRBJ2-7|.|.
CASSYGGRKYF
TGTGCCAGCAGCTATGGCGGGCGTAAGTACTTC
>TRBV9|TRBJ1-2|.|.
CASSKAGVYGCTF
TGTGCCAGCAGCAAGGCGGGGGTCTATGGCTGCACCTTC
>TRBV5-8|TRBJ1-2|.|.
CASSRSNYGYTF
TGTGCCAGCAGTCGTTCGAACTATGGCTACACCTTC
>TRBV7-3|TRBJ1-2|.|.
CAIQDNYGYTF
TGTGCCATACAGGACAACTATGGCTACACCTTC
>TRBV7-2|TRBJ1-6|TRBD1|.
CASSFPDRAGSPLHF
TGTGCCAGCAGCTTCCCGGACAGGGCCGGGTCACCCCTCCACTTT
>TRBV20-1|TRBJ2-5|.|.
CSPRQADGKDF
TGCAGTCCCCGGCAGGCTGACGGCAAGGACTTC